Below are 29 T cell receptor beta chains sequenced from a single sample in a study of cytomegalovirus exposure and HLA in healthy donors. PCR primers comprised 60 Vbeta and 13 Jbeta primers. TCRdb's table, derived via immunoSEQ multiplex PCR, lists solely in-frame clones and lacks some. The sample carries some 150,000 clones, around 10% recorded once. The material sequenced was PBMCs. The receptors were gathered from a woman aged 40 to 50 in good health and CMV-seropositive.

The rearrangement links TRBV27 to TRBJ1-1; D not certain. Trimming removed 3 bases from V and 4 bases from J, with 9 bases in between. Per the germline V gene, CDR1 is MNHEY and CDR2 is SMNVEV (reference sequence). The length of the CDR3 is 13 residues. CDR3 residues: CASSFRGFTEAFF. CDR3 nucleotides: TGTGCCAGCAGTTTCCGAGGATTCACTGAAGCTTTCTTT.

Only a few counts were recorded for this clone. The chain employs TRBV20-1 and TRBJ1-2; possible D gene TRBD1, 6 bases. The V end lost 5 bases, the J end lost 8 bases, and 12 bases lay between the germline ends. The CDR3 is 11 amino acids. In germline, CDR1 is DFQATT, CDR2 SNEGSKA (reference sequence). In DNA, the CDR3 is TGCAGTGCTGAAACAGGGCCCGGCTACACCTTC. Protein product: CSAETGPGYTF.

A few counts support this clone. This chain joins TRBV19 and TRBJ2-7; no definite D call. Germline CDR1 reads LNHDA; CDR2 reads SQIVND (reference sequence). The CDR3 length is 13 residues. V was cut by 4 bases and J by 3 bases, with 10 bases left in between. The DNA of the CDR3 is TGTGCCAGTAGTACCTCGGTTATCTACGAGCAGTACTTC. It is translated as CASSTSVIYEQYF.

DNA of the CDR3: TGTGCCAGCAGCTTACTACCAGGGGGCGGCGCGGAAAAACTGTTTTTT. Amino acids: CASSLLPGGGAEKLFF. J is TRBJ1-4 and V is TRBV7-8; 8 bases align to TRBD1. This CDR3 comprises 16 residues. The V segment lost 2 bases and the J segment 8 bases; nucleotides outside the gene matches: 10. CDR1 SGHVS and CDR2 FQNEAQ come from the germline V gene.

CDR3 loop: CASSPGSSYNSPLHF. DNA for the CDR3: TGTGCCAGCTCCCCAGGGAGCTCCTATAATTCACCCCTCCACTTT. V usage is TRBV18 and J usage is TRBJ1-6, with TRBD1 as a possible D gene (5 bases). The CDR3 runs 15 residues. Germline V lookup: CDR1 KGHSH, CDR2 LQKENI. The ends were cut back, 6 bases at V and 0 bases at J, with 9 bases in the middle.

This clone has only a few counts. The rearrangement links TRBV5-4 to TRBJ2-1; 7 bases line up with TRBD2. Trimming cost V 0 bases and J 10 bases; bases outside gene matches: 13. Germline CDR1 and CDR2: SGHNT and YYREEE (reference sequence). This CDR3 contains 16 residues. The CDR3: CASSLGRPVIGGEQFF. For the CDR3, the DNA is TGTGCCAGCAGCTTGGGACGACCCGTTATCGGGGGGGAGCAGTTCTTC.

This clone occurred a few times. J is TRBJ2-5 and V is TRBV7-2; 7 bases line up with TRBD1. Germline CDR1 reads SGHTA; CDR2 reads FQGNSA. V shed 4 bases and J 4 bases; nucleotides not matched to a gene: 9. The CDR3 length is 15 residues. The CDR3 coding sequence is TGTGCCAGCAGCTCCCAACCGACAGGGCGAGAGACCCAGTACTTC. It specifies CASSSQPTGRETQYF.

This chain joins TRBV6-4 and TRBJ2-7, with 9 bases fitting TRBD1. The germline V gene has CDR1 MRHNA and CDR2 SNTAGT. V lost 3 bases to trimming and J lost 3 bases; unmatched junction nucleotides: 12. This CDR3 is 17 amino acids long. The CDR3 coding sequence is TGTGCCAGCAGTGATTCTGGGACAGGGATAAAGGACTACGAGCAGTACTTC. Protein sequence: CASSDSGTGIKDYEQYF.

This clone was detected ten times or more. The gene calls are TRBV6-5 and TRBJ1-3; D unresolved. Trimming left V 5 bases short and J 0 bases short, with 11 bases between. This CDR3 region has 15 residues. Germline CDR1 MNHEY, CDR2 SVGAGI. CDR3 sequence: CASSPGLGSGNTIYF. In DNA form, the CDR3 reads TGTGCCAGCAGTCCAGGATTGGGCTCTGGAAACACCATATATTTT.

With regard to this clone: The conserved phenylalanine or tryptophan normally closing the CDR3 is absent here, so this likely arose from a read error. The DNA is omitted, as the CDR3 cannot be located on it reliably, and the CDR3 follows TCRdb's listing. This chain uses TRBV6-5 with TRBJ1-5; TRBD1 reflects the table's D call only, with no check against the DNA. CDR1 and CDR2 from the germline V gene are MNHEY and SVGAGI. From its first to its last residue, the CDR3 has 12 amino acids. CDR3 amino acids: CASSSRDRSKGR.

This clone was seen a few times. The rearrangement joins TRBV11-2 to TRBJ1-1; tentative D call: TRBD1 (6 bases). V gave up 5 bases and J gave up 0 bases, with 16 bases separating them. Per the germline V gene, CDR1 is SGHAT and CDR2 is FQNNGV. This CDR3 spans 16 amino acids. CDR3 sequence reads: CASSTGTTGLNTEAFF. DNA for the CDR3: TGTGCCAGCAGCACCGGGACCACAGGGTTGAACACTGAAGCTTTCTTT.

The rearrangement joins TRBV2 to TRBJ1-1; TRBD1 matches at 7 bases. Trimming took 3 bases from V and 5 from J; bases not matched to a gene: 6. Germline V lookup: CDR1 SNHLY, CDR2 FYNNEI. This CDR3 is 14 amino acids long. CDR3 residues: CASSDDRDSTEAFF. The CDR3 DNA reads TGTGCCAGCAGTGACGACAGGGACTCGACTGAAGCTTTCTTT.

The genes are TRBV2 and TRBJ1-5; D unresolved. CDR3 size: 13 residues. V was clipped by 7 bases and J by 2 bases, with 9 bases between them. Germline CDR1 reads SNHLY; CDR2 reads FYNNEI. Here the CDR3 reads CASKGGGNQPQHF. The CDR3 bases are TGTGCCAGCAAGGGCGGGGGCAATCAGCCCCAGCATTTT.

The chain recombines TRBV29-1 with TRBJ2-7; 7 nucleotides line up with TRBD1. Germline trimming cut 3 bases from V and 6 bases from J; bases unmatched to any gene: 5. The CDR3 is 12 residues long. Germline V gene lookup returns CDR1 SQVTM and CDR2 ANQGSEA. This chain's CDR3 is CSVEAGGIEQYF. CDR3 DNA: TGCAGCGTTGAGGCAGGGGGAATCGAGCAGTACTTC.

This clone was counted only a few times. One end of the junction does not line up with germline, which may come from a read error. This rearrangement joins TRBV4-3 to TRBJ2-2; D is unresolved. The CDR3 consists of 14 residues. Germline V lookup: CDR1 LGHNA, CDR2 YSLEER. CDR3 residues: CASRQAPYTGELFF. The CDR3 DNA reads as TGCGCCAGCAGACAAGCTCCGTACACCGGGGAGCTGTTTTTT.

A few counts support this clone. This chain uses TRBV6-6 with TRBJ2-1; 11 nucleotides agree with TRBD2. Germline assignment: CDR1 MNHNY and CDR2 SVGAGI (reference sequence). This CDR3 has 15 amino acids. V trimming: 4 bases; J trimming: 4 bases; junction bases outside the gene matches: 3. CDR3 region: CASSSASGGYNEQFF. The CDR3 DNA follows: TGTGCCAGCAGTTCGGCTAGCGGGGGGTACAATGAGCAGTTCTTC.

The V and J genes are TRBV2 and TRBJ1-5; 7 bases align to TRBD1. V dropped 8 bases and J dropped 0; count of bases not matched to a gene: 7. The germline CDR1 and CDR2 sequences are SNHLY and FYNNEI. CDR3 length: 15 amino acids. This CDR3 is CASVRDSSSNQPQHF. The CDR3 DNA follows: TGTGCCAGCGTCCGGGACAGTAGTAGCAATCAGCCCCAGCATTTT.

The chain uses TRBV7-9 and TRBJ2-7; TRBD1 agrees at 9 bases. The CDR3 loop spans 17 amino acids. Germline V CDR1 and CDR2: SEHNR, FQNEAQ (reference sequence). Trimming cost V 2 bases and J 2 bases; bases outside gene matches: 10. The CDR3 nucleotides are TGTGCCAGCAGCTTATCGGGGGGACAGGGTTTGGCCTACGAGCAGTACTTC. It is translated as CASSLSGGQGLAYEQYF. Supplemented by reference TRBV7-9 and TRBJ2-7, the full variable domain reads DTGVSQNPRHKITKRGQNVTFRCDPISEHNRLYWYRQTLGQGPEFLTYFQNEAQLEKSRLLSDRFSAERPKGSFSTLEIQRTEQGDSAMYLCASSLSGGQGLAYEQYFGPGTRLTVT.

V and J are TRBV5-1 and TRBJ2-5, with 7 bases fitting TRBD2. Looked up from germline, CDR1 is SGHRS and CDR2 is YFSETQ. The CDR3 totals 16 residues. The junction had 11 bases not matched to a gene; V was cut back by 4 bases and J by 2 bases. The CDR3 coding sequence is TGCGCCAGCAGCCAGGCCCCAGCGGGGTTACAAGAGACCCAGTACTTC. Protein sequence: CASSQAPAGLQETQYF.

The sample holds a few counts of this clone. The CDR3 nucleotides read TGTGCCAGCAGTTTGAACAGGGGAGTATCCGGGGAGCTGTTTTTT. It codes for CASSLNRGVSGELFF. This chain links TRBV27 with TRBJ2-2; 7 positions match TRBD1. This CDR3 is built from 15 residues. J lost 6 bases, V lost 3 bases, and 7 bases had no gene match. The germline V gene encodes CDR1 MNHEY and CDR2 SMNVEV (reference sequence).

The V and J genes are TRBV10-3 and TRBJ2-5; the match to TRBD1 covers 7 bases. Germline lookup yields CDR1 ENHRY and CDR2 SYGVKD. This CDR3 is 15 amino acids long. V lost 10 bases and J lost 1; bases outside the gene matches: 12. As DNA, the CDR3 is TGTGCCACCCGGGACAGCCAAGGGGTCCAAGAGACCCAGTACTTC. It encodes CATRDSQGVQETQYF.

J is TRBJ2-1 and V is TRBV6-5; 13 bases map to TRBD2. The CDR3 sequence is 15 residues long. Trimming at V came to 8 bases and at J to 10 bases, leaving 11 bases not matched to a gene. Germline CDR1 is MNHEY and CDR2 is SVGAGI. CDR3 nucleotides: TGTGCCAGCGCTAGCACTAGCGGGGGGGCCCGGGAGCAGTTCTTC. Amino acids: CASASTSGGAREQFF.

J is TRBJ2-7 and V is TRBV5-1, with 16 positions matching TRBD2. This CDR3 region has 17 residues. V gave up 3 bases and J gave up 1 base; unmatched junction bases: 4. The V gene's germline CDR1 is SGHRS and CDR2 YFSETQ. The CDR3 protein is CASSWGLAGGLSYEQYF. CDR3 nucleotide sequence: TGCGCCAGCAGCTGGGGACTAGCGGGGGGGCTATCCTACGAGCAGTACTTC.

This clone was seen only a few times. The chain uses TRBV15 and TRBJ2-1, with TRBD2 identical over 11 bases. Germline-derived CDR1 and CDR2 are LNHNV and YYDKDF (reference sequence). The CDR3 contains 15 residues. V shed 1 base, J shed 8 bases, and the junction held 4 bases outside the gene matches. The DNA for the CDR3 is TGTGCCACCAGCAGAGTAACTAGCGGGGGAGATGAGCAGTTCTTC. It yields the protein CATSRVTSGGDEQFF.

This clone turned up a few times. V usage is TRBV21-1 and J usage is TRBJ1-5. TRBV21-1 is termed a pseudogene. The CDR3 loop spans 15 amino acids. The CDR3 DNA is TGTGCCAGCAGCTCCCGGGGGGGTTACAATCAGCCCCAGCATTTT. Residues: CASSSRGGYNQPQHF.

The chain carries TRBV5-6 and TRBJ2-7, with D perhaps matching TRBD1 (5 bases). Germline-derived CDR1 and CDR2 are SGHDT and YYEEEE. V was cut by 4 bases and J by 3 bases, with 14 bases left in between. There are 14 residues in the CDR3. In DNA form, the CDR3 reads TGTGCCAGCAGCCAGGGCAGTAGAGGCTACGAGCAGTACTTC. Amino acid sequence: CASSQGSRGYEQYF.

V usage is TRBV10-3 and J usage is TRBJ1-2; D gene uncertain. The CDR3 extends over 13 amino acids. Trimming shortened V by 0 bases and J by 5 bases, and 7 bases separated the two germline ends. The germline CDR1 and CDR2 sequences are ENHRY and SYGVKD. The CDR3 reads CAISESEEYGYTF. In DNA, the CDR3 is TGTGCCATCAGTGAGTCTGAAGAGTATGGCTACACCTTC.

The chain employs TRBV5-1 and TRBJ2-3, with 9 positions matching TRBD1. J was trimmed by 4 bases and V by 5 bases; bases with no gene match: 5. CDR3 length equals 14 residues. CDR1 SGHRS and CDR2 YFSETQ come from the germline V gene. CDR3 in amino acids: CASRYRGLPDTQYF. CDR3 sequence (DNA): TGCGCCAGCAGATACAGGGGGCTACCAGATACGCAGTATTTT.

This rearrangement joins TRBV7-2 to TRBJ2-3; D call uncertain. From germline, CDR1 is SGHTA and CDR2 FQGNSA. V lost 10 bases and J 0 bases, leaving 11 bases between the germline ends. CDR3 length: 13 amino acids. Here the CDR3 reads CATRKESTDTQYF. The CDR3 region has the DNA TGTGCCACGAGAAAGGAGAGCACAGATACGCAGTATTTT.